The 6 T cell receptor beta chains reported below all come from one sample, sequenced in a study of response to subunit inactivated influenza vaccine. MiXCR, run by TCRdb on the RT-PCR reads, gives a single entry per CDR3 protein. The data contain approximately 310,000 distinct CDR3 sequences, 20% to 25% of them seen just once; the ten biggest clones take up 9.5% to 13%. This sample comprised PBMCs from blood, obtained about 20 months after vaccination. The receptors derive from a man between 45 and 75 years old who received an inactivated influenza vaccine.

The chain employs TRBV25-1 and TRBJ1-1, with 7 bases identical to TRBD1. The CDR3 is made up of 14 amino acids. Looked up from germline, CDR1 is MGHDK and CDR2 is SYGVNS. Trimming at V came to 6 bases and at J to 4 bases, leaving 8 bases not matched to a gene. CDR3 amino acids: CASRAPTGSTEAFF. In DNA, the CDR3 is TGTGCCAGCAGAGCACCGACAGGGAGCACTGAAGCTTTCTTT.

The sample holds a few counts of this clonotype. The chain uses TRBV25-1 and TRBJ2-2; D gene ambiguous. The length of the CDR3 is 13 residues. Germline V gene sequence: CDR1 MGHDK, CDR2 SYGVNS. Trimming left V 1 base short and J 6 bases short, with 6 bases between. CDR3 nucleotides: TGTGCCAGCAGTGAATTAGTATCCGGGGAGCTGTTTTTT. Its protein product is CASSELVSGELFF.

The J gene is TRBJ2-3, the V gene TRBV7-9, with 7 bases aligning to TRBD1. Germline loops: CDR1 SEHNR, CDR2 FQNEAQ (reference sequence). The CDR3 runs 14 residues. The trim removed 5 bases at V and 2 bases at J, leaving 4 bases unmatched. The CDR3 region has the DNA TGTGCCAGCAGCCAGGGACAGAACACAGATACGCAGTATTTT. This translates into CASSQGQNTDTQYF.

V gene TRBV2 combines with J gene TRBJ2-1, with a possible D match to TRBD2 (5 bases). Germline CDR1 and CDR2: SNHLY and FYNNEI. The germline V and J ends were trimmed by 7 bases and 2 bases, with 15 bases remaining between them. This CDR3 region has 15 residues. CDR3 sequence (DNA): TGTGCCAGCATTTACAGCCAGACTACCTACAATGAGCAGTTCTTC. This sequence encodes CASIYSQTTYNEQFF.

The chain combines TRBV4-3 with TRBJ1-5; no clear D. The CDR3 length is 15 residues. The ends were cut back, 1 base at V and 3 bases at J, with 10 bases in the middle. Germline assignment: CDR1 LGHNA and CDR2 YSLEER. The CDR3 region is CASSQGWGDNQPQHF. Here the CDR3 DNA reads TGCGCCAGCAGCCAAGGATGGGGAGACAATCAGCCCCAGCATTTT.

The chain recombines TRBV20-1 with TRBJ1-1; D gene unclear. The V gene's germline CDR1 is DFQATT and CDR2 SNEGSKA (reference sequence). Deletions cut 3 bases from V and 2 bases from J, with 13 bases between. The CDR3 has 14 amino acids. The CDR3 loop is CSASRQVPNTEAFF. Here the CDR3 DNA reads TGCAGTGCTAGCAGGCAGGTCCCTAACACTGAAGCTTTCTTT.